Below, 25 T cell receptor beta chains from the same sample are listed, as sequenced in a study of blood T cell repertoires in COVID-19. Method: immunoSEQ multiplex PCR; TCRdb's copy keeps in-frame clones and lacks some. The table has roughly 190,000 clones, roughly four fifths seen once. The sequenced sample was PBMCs or T cells enriched from blood (not recorded which). The source is a man between 35 and 55 years old who had recovered from COVID-19.

This chain links TRBV7-2 with TRBJ1-6; TRBD1 agrees at 9 bases. The V gene's germline CDR1 is SGHTA and CDR2 FQGNSA. V dropped 6 bases and J dropped 13; count of bases not matched to a gene: 13. The CDR3 has 15 residues. The CDR3 is CASRLTGDRESPLHF. CDR3 sequence (DNA): TGTGCCAGCAGGTTAACAGGGGACAGGGAAAGTCCCCTCCACTTT. The whole variable domain, filled in from reference TRBV7-2 and TRBJ1-6, reads GAGVSQSPSNKVTEKGKDVELRCDPISGHTALYWYRQSLGQGLEFLIYFQGNSAPDKSGLPSDRFSAERTGGSVSTLTIQRTQQEDSAVYLCASRLTGDRESPLHFGNGTRLTVT.

The gene calls are TRBV6-1 and TRBJ1-6, with D perhaps TRBD1 (5 bases). CDR1 MNHNS and CDR2 SASEGT come from the germline V gene. Trimming took 2 bases from V and 3 from J, leaving 8 bases between them. The CDR3 sequence is 15 residues long. This chain's CDR3 is CASSEQGLYNSPLHF. CDR3 bases: TGTGCCAGCAGTGAACAGGGCCTCTATAATTCACCCCTCCACTTT.

The rearrangement uses TRBV5-6 and TRBJ1-4; D not resolved. Germline V gene lookup returns CDR1 SGHDT and CDR2 YYEEEE. The CDR3 contains 14 residues. V was trimmed by 4 bases and J by 2 bases, leaving 9 bases between them. The chain's CDR3 is CASSVLTTNEKLFF. The CDR3 nucleotides are TGTGCCAGCAGCGTCCTTACTACTAATGAAAAACTGTTTTTT. Using reference TRBV5-6 and TRBJ1-4 for the parts outside the CDR3, the full variable domain is DAGVTQSPTHLIKTRGQQVTLRCSPKSGHDTVSWYQQALGQGPQFIFQYYEEEERQRGNFPDRFSGHQFPNYSSELNVNALLLGDSALYLCASSVLTTNEKLFFGSGTQLSVL.

This sequence joins TRBV6-4 and TRBJ2-1; 10 bases agree with TRBD1. The CDR3 contains 15 residues. The V gene end was trimmed by 5 bases and the J gene end by 6 bases; junction bases not matched to a gene: 7. Germline-derived CDR1 and CDR2 are MRHNA and SNTAGT. This CDR3 is CASSRGQGVFNEQFF. The CDR3 DNA is TGTGCCAGCAGTAGAGGACAGGGGGTCTTCAATGAGCAGTTCTTC.

This chain uses TRBV7-9 with TRBJ2-2; perhaps TRBD1 as D (6 bases). The germline V and J ends were trimmed by 1 base and 8 bases, with 11 bases remaining between them. Looked up from germline, CDR1 is SEHNR and CDR2 is FQNEAQ (reference sequence). The CDR3 sequence is 14 residues long. This chain's CDR3 is CASSLDGGEGELFF. The CDR3 coding sequence is TGTGCCAGCAGCTTAGATGGGGGCGAAGGGGAGCTGTTTTTT. Based on the CDR3 plus reference TRBV7-9 and TRBJ2-2, the full variable domain is DTGVSQNPRHKITKRGQNVTFRCDPISEHNRLYWYRQTLGQGPEFLTYFQNEAQLEKSRLLSDRFSAERPKGSFSTLEIQRTEQGDSAMYLCASSLDGGEGELFFGEGSRLTVL.

The V call is TRBV5-1, the J call TRBJ2-1; 7 nucleotides line up with TRBD1. Trimming at V came to 0 bases and at J to 9 bases, leaving 9 bases not matched to a gene. This CDR3 is 15 amino acids long. The germline gives CDR1 SGHRS, CDR2 YFSETQ. The CDR3 nucleotides read TGCGCCAGCAGCTTGGCCGTCGAGGGGGCGATTGAGCAGTTCTTC. Amino acids: CASSLAVEGAIEQFF. The whole variable domain, remainder taken from reference TRBV5-1 and TRBJ2-1, is KAGVTQTPRYLIKTRGQQVTLSCSPISGHRSVSWYQQTPGQGLQFLFEYFSETQRNKGNFPGRFSGRQFSNSRSEMNVSTLELGDSALYLCASSLAVEGAIEQFFGPGTRLTVL.

V and J are TRBV11-2 and TRBJ2-7; weak D call: TRBD1 (5 bases). The CDR3 extends over 14 amino acids. Germline CDR1 and CDR2: SGHAT and FQNNGV. The V end was cut by 1 base, the J end by 6 bases, with 13 bases between. CDR3 sequence: CASSLVNQGSEQYF. As DNA, the CDR3 is TGTGCCAGCAGCTTAGTCAATCAGGGATCCGAGCAGTACTTC.

This chain joins TRBV6-5 and TRBJ2-7; no firm D call. The CDR3 contains 14 residues. Germline assignment: CDR1 MNHEY and CDR2 SVGAGI. Between the trimmed V and J ends, which lost 4 bases and 2 bases, there was a span of 12 bases. The CDR3 DNA sequence: TGTGCCAGCAGTTCCTATATAACTCCCTACGAGCAGTACTTC. Translating gives CASSSYITPYEQYF.

This chain joins TRBV2 and TRBJ2-4; 8 positions match TRBD2. The germline CDR1 and CDR2 sequences are SNHLY and FYNNEI. After removal of 7 bases from V and 8 bases from J, the junction contained 13 bases not matched to a gene. The CDR3 length is 15 residues. The CDR3 loop is CASKGMEGTRYIQYF. The CDR3 DNA follows: TGTGCCAGCAAGGGGATGGAAGGGACTAGGTACATTCAGTACTTC.

The V gene is TRBV5-1, the J gene TRBJ2-7, with 14 bases matching TRBD2. Germline-derived CDR1 and CDR2 are SGHRS and YFSETQ. V lost 3 bases, J lost 7 bases, and 6 bases stayed unmatched. The CDR3 runs to 15 residues. The CDR3 DNA is TGCGCCAGCAGCTGGGGACTAGCGGGGGCGGAGGAGCAGTACTTC. Protein product: CASSWGLAGAEEQYF.

The V gene is TRBV28, the J gene TRBJ1-5, with 8 bases matching TRBD1. Germline assignment: CDR1 MDHEN and CDR2 SYDVKM. The CDR3 spans 15 residues. J was trimmed by 2 bases and V by 5 bases; bases with no gene match: 5. CDR3 bases: TGTGCCAGCAGTGCGACAGGGGAGGGCAATCAGCCCCAGCATTTT. This gives the protein CASSATGEGNQPQHF.

This chain joins TRBV5-5 and TRBJ2-6; 7 bases are shared with TRBD1. CDR3 length: 18 residues. Germline V CDR1 and CDR2: SGHKS, YYEKEE (reference sequence). The trim removed 0 bases at V and 0 bases at J, leaving 6 bases unmatched. The CDR3 loop is CASSLGQGLSSGANVLTF. CDR3 bases: TGTGCCAGCAGCTTGGGACAGGGTCTTTCCTCTGGGGCCAACGTCCTGACTTTC.

This clone was recorded once. The chain couples TRBV19 to TRBJ1-1; D remains unclear. The CDR3 spans 12 residues. V lost 5 bases and J 3 bases, leaving 7 bases between the germline ends. Germline CDR1 is LNHDA and CDR2 is SQIVND (reference sequence). CDR3 sequence reads: CASSPGYTEAFF. The CDR3 DNA reads TGTGCCAGTAGTCCCGGTTACACTGAAGCTTTCTTT.

This clone was seen once. The chain joins TRBV29-1 to TRBJ1-5, with TRBD1 identical over 7 bases. Germline lookup yields CDR1 SQVTM and CDR2 ANQGSEA. With 5 bases clipped from V and 0 bases from J, the junction kept 7 bases outside the gene matches. This CDR3 contains 15 residues. This chain's CDR3 is CSVTNTGDSNQPQHF. CDR3 DNA sequence: TGCAGCGTTACCAACACAGGGGATAGCAATCAGCCCCAGCATTTT.

This clone was counted a few times. The V and J genes are TRBV7-8 and TRBJ1-1, with TRBD1 as a possible D gene (5 bases). The CDR3 is 13 amino acids. Germline V lookup: CDR1 SGHVS, CDR2 FQNEAQ. Trimming took 5 bases from V and 1 from J, leaving 8 bases between them. The CDR3 DNA reads TGTGCCAGCAGCCGAGGGGCGAACACTGAAGCTTTCTTT. As protein: CASSRGANTEAFF.

The chain employs TRBV5-1 and TRBJ2-7; 7 bases line up with TRBD1. The CDR3 is made up of 15 amino acids. Trimming took 3 bases from V and 5 from J; bases not matched to a gene: 11. Germline lookup yields CDR1 SGHRS and CDR2 YFSETQ. In DNA form, the CDR3 reads TGCGCCAGCAGCTCCTTAGAGGGGGCGAGCCACGAGCAGTACGTC. This sequence encodes CASSSLEGASHEQYV.

The chain has TRBV9 and TRBJ2-7; D perhaps matches TRBD2 (6 bases). Germline assignment: CDR1 SGDLS and CDR2 YYNGEE. Trimming pared 4 bases from V and 3 bases from J, leaving 11 bases between. The CDR3 contains 13 residues. CDR3 nucleotides: TGTGCCAGCAGCTCGGGGGACTTCTACGAGCAGTACTTC. As protein: CASSSGDFYEQYF.

The rearrangement joins TRBV7-2 to TRBJ2-1; D is possibly TRBD1 (6 bases). Germline V CDR1 and CDR2: SGHTA, FQGNSA. The CDR3 runs to 15 residues. With 2 bases removed from V and 2 bases from J, the gap between germline ends came to 10 bases. The CDR3: CASSLSRGTYNEQFF. CDR3 DNA: TGTGCCAGCAGCTTATCCAGGGGAACCTACAATGAGCAGTTCTTC.

The chain employs TRBV18 and TRBJ2-3, with unresolved D. Germline V lookup: CDR1 KGHSH, CDR2 LQKENI. V dropped 6 bases and J dropped 3 bases, with 22 bases sitting between them. CDR3 size: 17 residues. This CDR3 reads CASSPLSIRVTTDTQYF. CDR3 coding DNA: TGTGCCAGCTCCCCTCTGAGTATCCGGGTCACAACAGATACGCAGTATTTT.

In its sample, this clone was seen a few times. The chain is built from TRBV5-6 and TRBJ1-1; D may be TRBD1 (5 bases). The germline V gene has CDR1 SGHDT and CDR2 YYEEEE. Trimming removed 0 bases at V and 4 bases at J, with 16 bases between. The CDR3 length is 16 residues. CDR3 residues: CASSLDVGRMSTEAFF. In DNA form, the CDR3 reads TGTGCCAGCAGCTTGGATGTGGGGCGAATGAGCACTGAAGCTTTCTTT. Combining the CDR3 with reference TRBV5-6 and TRBJ1-1 gives the whole variable domain DAGVTQSPTHLIKTRGQQVTLRCSPKSGHDTVSWYQQALGQGPQFIFQYYEEEERQRGNFPDRFSGHQFPNYSSELNVNALLLGDSALYLCASSLDVGRMSTEAFFGQGTRLTVV.

This clone was recorded only once. This rearrangement joins TRBV9 to TRBJ2-5; 7 bases map to TRBD2. V lost 3 bases, J lost 2 bases, and 7 bases stayed unmatched. Germline CDR1 reads SGDLS; CDR2 reads YYNGEE. This CDR3 contains 15 residues. The CDR3 DNA follows: TGTGCCAGCAGCGGTTCCGGGAGGCCTCAAGAGACCCAGTACTTC. Translation: CASSGSGRPQETQYF.

The rearrangement links TRBV29-1 to TRBJ2-1, with 11 bases identical to TRBD2. The CDR3 extends over 18 amino acids. The V and J ends lost 1 base and 7 bases, in that order; junction bases with no gene match: 15. Looked up from germline, CDR1 is SQVTM and CDR2 is ANQGSEA. The CDR3 reads CSVEAQTSGRIKMNEQFF. CDR3 DNA sequence: TGCAGCGTTGAAGCCCAAACTAGCGGGAGAATTAAGATGAATGAGCAGTTCTTC.

This chain links TRBV3-1 (or the pseudogene TRBV3-2) with TRBJ2-5; no definite D call. Germline V CDR1 and CDR2: LGHDT, YNNKEL (reference sequence). Trimming left V 1 base short and J 4 bases short, with 13 bases between. The CDR3 consists of 15 residues. The CDR3 reads CASSQGRSLRETQYF. For the CDR3, the DNA is TGTGCCAGCAGCCAAGGCCGTAGTCTTCGAGAGACCCAGTACTTC.

J is TRBJ2-5 and V is TRBV4-1; D unresolved. Trimming took off 2 bases at V and 4 bases at J, with 17 bases between the two ends. Germline V CDR1 and CDR2: MGHRA, YSYEKL. This CDR3 comprises 16 residues. The CDR3 DNA follows: TGCGCCAGCAGCCAACCAACGTCCAGTACACGAGAGACCCAGTACTTC. Protein: CASSQPTSSTRETQYF.

V gene TRBV30 combines with J gene TRBJ2-2; 9 bases are a match to TRBD2. Losses at the gene ends were 1 base for V and 7 bases for J; bases not matched to a gene: 7. The CDR3 contains 15 residues. Per germline, CDR1 GTSNPN and CDR2 SVGIG (reference sequence). CDR3 bases: TGTGCCTGGAGTGACAGCGCGGGAGGGTACGGGGAGCTGTTTTTT. Amino acids: CAWSDSAGGYGELFF.